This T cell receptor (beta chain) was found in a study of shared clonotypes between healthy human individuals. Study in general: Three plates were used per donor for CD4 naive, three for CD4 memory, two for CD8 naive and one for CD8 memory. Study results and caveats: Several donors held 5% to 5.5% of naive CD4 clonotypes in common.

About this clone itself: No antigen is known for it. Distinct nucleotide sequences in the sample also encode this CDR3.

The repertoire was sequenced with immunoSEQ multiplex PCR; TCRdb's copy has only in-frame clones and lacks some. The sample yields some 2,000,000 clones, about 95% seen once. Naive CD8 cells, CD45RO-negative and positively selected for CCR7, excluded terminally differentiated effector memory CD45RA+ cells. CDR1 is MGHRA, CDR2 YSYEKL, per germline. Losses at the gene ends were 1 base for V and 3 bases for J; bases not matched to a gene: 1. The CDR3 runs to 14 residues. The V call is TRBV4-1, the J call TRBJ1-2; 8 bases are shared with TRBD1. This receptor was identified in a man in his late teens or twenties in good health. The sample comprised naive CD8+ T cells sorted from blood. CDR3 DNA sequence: TGCGCCAGCAGCCAAGCAGGGGGCGACTATGGCTACACCTTC. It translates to CASSQAGGDYGYTF.